This TCR beta chain is drawn from a study of T-cell reconstitution after alpha-beta-depleted transplantation in children. In its sample, this clonotype was seen a few times. V was shortened by 6 bases and J by 1 base, with 14 bases between the two germline ends. CDR3 length equals 15 residues. Unique molecular identifiers were incorporated during preparation of the TCRbeta library. TCRdb processed the PCR reads anew with MiXCR; each CDR3 protein has one entry. The sample gives about 980,000 distinct CDR3 sequences, roughly 29% of which show up once; more than 25% is in the top ten. The gene calls are TRBV12-3 or TRBV12-4 and TRBJ2-3; TRBD2 is a possible D gene (5 bases). The receptor comes from a boy younger than two who had a stem cell transplant for SCID, so the T cells may come from the graft donor. The source material was PBMCs, mostly from graft donor cells, sampled 360 days after TCRalphabeta/CD19-depleted stem cell transplant. The CDR3 loop is CASSLDSTGTDTQYF. The DNA for the CDR3 is TGTGCCAGCAGCTTGGACTCGACTGGCACAGATACGCAGTATTTT.